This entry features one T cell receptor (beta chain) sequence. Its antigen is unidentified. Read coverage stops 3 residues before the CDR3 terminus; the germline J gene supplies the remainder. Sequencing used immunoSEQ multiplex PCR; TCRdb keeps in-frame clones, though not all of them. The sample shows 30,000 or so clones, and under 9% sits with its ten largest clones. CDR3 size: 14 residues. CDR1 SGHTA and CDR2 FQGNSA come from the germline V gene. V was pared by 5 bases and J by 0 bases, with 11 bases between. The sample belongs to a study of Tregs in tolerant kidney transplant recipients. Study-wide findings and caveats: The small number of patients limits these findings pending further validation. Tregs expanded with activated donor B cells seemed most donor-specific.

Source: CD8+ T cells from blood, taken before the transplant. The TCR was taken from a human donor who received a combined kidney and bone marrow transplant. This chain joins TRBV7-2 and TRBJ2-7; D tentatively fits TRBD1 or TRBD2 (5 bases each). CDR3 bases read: TGTGCCAGCAGCCCGTCAGGGAGCTCCTACGAG. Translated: CASSPSGSSYE. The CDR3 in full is CASSPSGSSYEQYF.